This TCR beta chain was found in a study of T cell repertoires in cytomegalovirus infection. About the research overall: Both CMV infection and a matching HLA type were indicated by public TCR beta signatures.

Germline V gene lookup returns CDR1 WSHSY and CDR2 SAAADI. The CDR3 loop spans 15 amino acids. Trimming shortened V by 2 bases and J by 1 base, and 11 bases separated the two germline ends. TCRdb redid the calling of the reads with MiXCR, one entry per CDR3 protein. The sample lists roughly 180,000 distinct CDR3 sequences; 28% were seen once. Study outcomes and limitations: Identification of carriers of CMV plus the relevant HLA was performed using cumulative public TCR beta family frequency. Dominating the ex vivo response were HLA-C-restricted CMV-specific TCR beta clonotypes.

This clonotype has more than one count but fewer than ten. What it binds is not known. Sequencing was performed on PBMCs. The chain joins TRBV10-2 to TRBJ1-1; no clear D gene. The source of this sequence is a human donor in good health (CMV status not recorded). Some clones in this sample may be carry-over from other donors' samples. The DNA of the CDR3 is TGCGCCAGCAGTGAGGGGCGGGCACCGAACACTGAAGCTTTCTTT. Translation: CASSEGRAPNTEAFF.